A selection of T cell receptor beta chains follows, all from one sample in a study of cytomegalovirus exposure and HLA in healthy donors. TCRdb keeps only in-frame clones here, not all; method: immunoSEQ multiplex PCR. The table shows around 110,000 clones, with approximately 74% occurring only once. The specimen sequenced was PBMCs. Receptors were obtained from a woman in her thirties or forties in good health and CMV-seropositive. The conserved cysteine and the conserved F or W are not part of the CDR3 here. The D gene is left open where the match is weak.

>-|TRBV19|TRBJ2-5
ASSIDGWQETQY
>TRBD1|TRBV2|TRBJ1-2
AIGTASNYGYT
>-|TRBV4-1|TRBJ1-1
ASSQVPLKLNTEAF
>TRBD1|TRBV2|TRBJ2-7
ASIQGASGEQY
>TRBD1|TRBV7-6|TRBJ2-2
ASSLGGGRTGELF
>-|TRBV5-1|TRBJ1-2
ASSLGVSGNYGYT
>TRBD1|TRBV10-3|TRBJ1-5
AISTGVGQPQH
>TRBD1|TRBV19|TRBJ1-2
ASSVNFGGQGAVFYYGYT
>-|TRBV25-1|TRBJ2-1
ASSDVDYLAHEQF
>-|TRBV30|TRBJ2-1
AWSVQDEQF
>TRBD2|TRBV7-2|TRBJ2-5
ASSPLGGGAVTQY
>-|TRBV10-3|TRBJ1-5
AISEGTRGTTQPQH
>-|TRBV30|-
AWSTGTPYEQY
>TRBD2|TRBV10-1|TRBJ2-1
ASSELAGGSYNEQF
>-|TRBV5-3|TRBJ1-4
ARSILPFETATNEKLF
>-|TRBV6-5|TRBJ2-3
ASRPVGRDTQY
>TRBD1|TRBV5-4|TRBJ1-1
ASSSLDRVDVSGTEAF
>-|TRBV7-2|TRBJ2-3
ASSSPFTRTSTDTQY
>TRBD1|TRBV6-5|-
ASNSGTGQSYEQY
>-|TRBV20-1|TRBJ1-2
SARAGNGYT
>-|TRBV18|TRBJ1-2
ASSPKDREYGYT
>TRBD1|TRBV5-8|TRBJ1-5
ASSHYRGWGQPQH
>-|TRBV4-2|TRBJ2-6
ASSQVSGQGGSGANVLT
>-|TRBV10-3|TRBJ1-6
AISNRQFSPLH
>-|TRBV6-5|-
ASTNQGSPYEQY
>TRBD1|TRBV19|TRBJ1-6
ASSMDIGQGASPLH
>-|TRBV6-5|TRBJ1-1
ASSPRAGTEAF
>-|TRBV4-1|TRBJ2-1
ASSQDSGGAAYNEQF
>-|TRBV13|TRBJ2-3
ASSSGLLGTDTQY